Listed here are 5 T cell receptor beta chains from one sample, sequenced in a study of blood T cell repertoires in COVID-19. Clones were read by immunoSEQ multiplex PCR, and TCRdb kept only the in-frame ones, dropping some. The data show about 42,000 clones, over 80% seen once. Sequencing input: peripheral blood. The receptors derive from a man aged 45-65 years with active COVID-19.

The chain employs TRBV5-1 and TRBJ2-3; no clear D gene. Germline CDR1 is SGHRS and CDR2 is YFSETQ. V dropped 0 bases and J dropped 2 bases, with 4 bases sitting between them. The CDR3 runs to 13 residues. The CDR3 sequence: CASSLVSTDTQYF. In nucleotides, the CDR3 is TGCGCCAGCAGCTTGGTCTCCACAGATACGCAGTATTTT. Based on the CDR3 plus reference TRBV5-1 and TRBJ2-3, the full variable domain is KAGVTQTPRYLIKTRGQQVTLSCSPISGHRSVSWYQQTPGQGLQFLFEYFSETQRNKGNFPGRFSGRQFSNSRSEMNVSTLELGDSALYLCASSLVSTDTQYFGPGTRLTVL.

The gene calls are TRBV10-1 and TRBJ1-3; 7 nucleotides match TRBD1. The CDR3 loop spans 21 amino acids. The J segment lost 2 bases and the V segment lost 7 bases, leaving 26 bases of the junction unmatched. Germline V gene data show CDR1 as WNHNN and CDR2 as SYGVQD (reference sequence). The CDR3 sequence: CASIKNIRDRKPLIPGNTIYF. The CDR3 region has the DNA TGCGCCAGCATAAAAAATATTAGGGACAGAAAACCATTAATCCCTGGAAACACCATATATTTT.

This chain links TRBV9 with TRBJ1-6; 7 positions match TRBD1. The CDR3 totals 14 residues. V dropped 3 bases and J dropped 4; count of bases not matched to a gene: 1. Germline V gene sequence: CDR1 SGDLS, CDR2 YYNGEE. The chain's CDR3 is CASSAGGYNSPLHF. The CDR3 coding sequence is TGTGCCAGCAGCGCAGGGGGTTATAATTCACCCCTCCACTTT.

With respect to this clone: The sample contains more than one DNA sequence encoding this CDR3. The chain is built from TRBV6-5 and TRBJ1-1, with 7 bases that match TRBD1. The V segment lost 3 bases and the J segment 4 bases; nucleotides outside the gene matches: 2. The CDR3 has 13 amino acids. CDR1 is MNHEY, CDR2 SVGAGI, per germline. The CDR3 DNA reads as TGTGCCAGCAGTTATAGACAGGGCACTGAAGCTTTCTTT. It specifies CASSYRQGTEAFF.

The V gene is TRBV27, the J gene TRBJ1-2, with 7 nucleotides matching TRBD1. Losses at the gene ends were 6 bases for V and 6 bases for J; bases not matched to a gene: 10. The germline V gene encodes CDR1 MNHEY and CDR2 SMNVEV (reference sequence). This CDR3 comprises 14 residues. CDR3 nucleotides: TGTGCCAGCAGCCCGGCGACAGGGTACGATGGCTACACCTTC. This gives the protein CASSPATGYDGYTF.